Below are 29 T cell receptor beta chains sequenced from a single sample in a study of graft-versus-host responses after intestinal transplantation. TCRdb's copy holds only in-frame clones and misses some; the assay was immunoSEQ multiplex PCR. Here the sample spans about 25,000 clones, 40% being singletons. Specimen: alloreactive CD4+ T cells from a mixed lymphocyte reaction culture, collected before intestinal transplant. Described subset: CFSE-low proliferating T cells sorted from approximately 6-day pre-transplant mixed lymphocyte reaction (GvH or HvG direction). These receptors all come from a human patient who received an intestinal transplant.

This sequence joins TRBV27 and TRBJ1-1, with D perhaps TRBD1 (5 bases). Trimming stripped 7 bases from V and 7 bases from J, with 16 bases between. This CDR3 region has 13 residues. Germline V gene sequence: CDR1 MNHEY, CDR2 SMNVEV (reference sequence). CDR3 region: CASKAEGFGEAFF. CDR3 nucleotide sequence: TGTGCCAGCAAGGCGGAGGGGTTCGGTGAAGCTTTCTTT.

The chain recombines TRBV6-5 with TRBJ2-1; D gene uncertain. The V gene lost 6 bases and the J gene lost 9 bases, with 18 bases spanning the gap. Germline V gene lookup returns CDR1 MNHEY and CDR2 SVGAGI. This CDR3 comprises 14 residues. CDR3 residues: CASRYPAAHGEQFF. CDR3 DNA sequence: TGTGCCAGCAGATACCCCGCAGCGCATGGTGAGCAGTTCTTC.

The chain links TRBV12-5 to TRBJ2-6; 8 bases agree with TRBD1. With V trimmed by 2 bases and J by 2 bases, 8 bases remained unmatched. From germline, CDR1 is LGHNT and CDR2 FRNRAP. The CDR3 totals 18 residues. The CDR3 sequence is CASGLTYSGGAGANVLTF. Here the CDR3 DNA reads TGTGCTAGTGGTTTGACCTACTCAGGGGGCGCTGGGGCCAACGTCCTGACTTTC.

This clone was recorded a few times. The rearrangement joins TRBV7-2 to TRBJ2-7; D perhaps matches TRBD1 (6 bases). Germline values: CDR1 SGHTA, CDR2 FQGNSA. V gave up 3 bases and J gave up 3 bases, with 12 bases separating them. This CDR3 is 14 amino acids long. For the CDR3, the DNA is TGTGCCAGCAGCTTTCGCCAGGGGATCTACGAGCAGTACTTC. This codes for CASSFRQGIYEQYF.

This clone was detected only a few times. The chain combines TRBV5-5 with TRBJ1-6, with D possibly matching TRBD1 (6 bases). Germline loops: CDR1 SGHKS, CDR2 YYEKEE (reference sequence). The CDR3 runs 15 residues. Trimming removed 4 bases at V and 13 bases at J, with 21 bases between. CDR3 sequence: CASSRTPGGPSPLHF. In DNA form, the CDR3 reads TGTGCCAGCAGCAGAACCCCCGGGGGGCCTTCGCCCCTCCACTTT.

The chain uses TRBV5-6 and TRBJ1-2; possible D gene TRBD1, 5 bases. V was shortened by 4 bases and J by 8 bases, with 18 bases between the two germline ends. CDR3 length equals 14 residues. Germline V CDR1 and CDR2: SGHDT, YYEEEE. The CDR3 coding sequence is TGTGCCAGCAGCCCACCGGGCAGGGCAGAGGGCTACACCTTC. It specifies CASSPPGRAEGYTF.

There are a few counts of this clone. V gene TRBV6-1 combines with J gene TRBJ2-1, with D possibly TRBD2 on 5 matching bases. V lost 8 bases and J lost 9, with 11 bases in between. CDR1 is MNHNS, CDR2 SASEGT, per germline. This CDR3 has 11 amino acids. In DNA, the CDR3 is TGTGCCAGCTCTGAGGGCCCTGAGCAGTTCTTC. Amino acid sequence: CASSEGPEQFF.

The CDR3 loop is CASSYSLGGPEEQYF. CDR3 DNA sequence: TGTGCCAGCAGTTACTCCTTAGGGGGACCGGAGGAGCAGTACTTC. The chain combines TRBV6-6 with TRBJ2-7, with a tentative D call TRBD1 (6 bases). Germline CDR1 reads MNHNY; CDR2 reads SVGAGI (reference sequence). Deletions cut 0 bases from V and 7 bases from J, with 16 bases between. This CDR3 is 15 amino acids long.

The chain links TRBV10-3 to TRBJ1-1, with a possible D match to TRBD1 (5 bases). The V gene lost 6 bases and the J gene lost 1 base, with 12 bases spanning the gap. The length of the CDR3 is 14 residues. The germline gives CDR1 ENHRY, CDR2 SYGVKD. Written as DNA, the CDR3 is TGTGCCATCAGGGGGGGACGCTCGAACACTGAAGCTTTCTTT. It is translated as CAIRGGRSNTEAFF.

The chain couples TRBV28 to TRBJ1-2; D uncertain. There are 11 residues in the CDR3. Germline V gene data show CDR1 as MDHEN and CDR2 as SYDVKM. The V end lost 7 bases, the J end lost 5 bases, and 8 bases lay between the germline ends. CDR3: CASKSRYGYTF. The CDR3 region has the DNA TGTGCCAGCAAAAGCCGATATGGCTACACCTTC.

V usage is TRBV4-1 and J usage is TRBJ2-2, with D hard to call. Trimming removed 0 bases at V and 8 bases at J, with 10 bases between. Germline CDR1 MGHRA, CDR2 YSYEKL. The length of the CDR3 is 14 residues. The CDR3 here is CASSQDPLLGELFF. CDR3 in DNA: TGCGCCAGCAGCCAAGACCCCTTACTAGGGGAGCTGTTTTTT.

J is TRBJ2-1 and V is TRBV30; D remains unclear. With 0 bases removed from V and 8 bases from J, the gap between germline ends came to 5 bases. The CDR3 has 11 residues. Looked up from germline, CDR1 is GTSNPN and CDR2 is SVGIG (reference sequence). In DNA, the CDR3 is TGTGCCTGGAGTGTACTACATGAGCAGTTCTTC. This encodes CAWSVLHEQFF. The variable domain in full, completed from reference TRBV30 and TRBJ2-1, reads SQTIHQWPATLVQPVGSPLSLECTVEGTSNPNLYWYRQAAGRGLQLLFYSVGIGQISSEVPQNLSASRPQDRQFILSSKKLLLSDSGFYLCAWSVLHEQFFGPGTRLTVL.

The table lists this clone with a count of one. The chain employs TRBV5-1 and TRBJ2-2; no reliable D call. There are 13 residues in the CDR3. CDR1 is SGHRS, CDR2 YFSETQ, per germline. V was cut by 1 base and J by 2 bases, with 3 bases left in between. The CDR3 bases are TGCGCCAGCAGCTTGCAAAACACCGGGGAGCTGTTTTTT. As protein: CASSLQNTGELFF.

J is TRBJ2-7 and V is TRBV5-4; 13 bases fit TRBD2. V gave up 3 bases and J gave up 6 bases; unmatched junction bases: 12. Germline assignment: CDR1 SGHNT and CDR2 YYREEE (reference sequence). The CDR3 has 17 amino acids. CDR3 residues: CASSSGLAGIRKGEQYF. The CDR3, as DNA: TGTGCCAGCAGCTCGGGACTAGCGGGAATACGTAAGGGCGAGCAGTACTTC. The whole variable domain, remainder taken from reference TRBV5-4 and TRBJ2-7, is ETGVTQSPTHLIKTRGQQVTLRCSSQSGHNTVSWYQQALGQGPQFIFQYYREEENGRGNFPPRFSGLQFPNYSSELNVNALELDDSALYLCASSSGLAGIRKGEQYFGPGTRLTVT.

This clone was found a few times. The chain's CDR3 is CASRSEGNGRFTEAFF. CDR3 in DNA: TGTGCCAGCAGATCAGAGGGAAACGGTCGCTTCACTGAAGCTTTCTTT. The chain combines TRBV5-6 with TRBJ1-1; D ambiguous. The CDR3 is 16 amino acids. Germline V gives CDR1 SGHDT, CDR2 YYEEEE. Trimming left V 5 bases short and J 4 bases short, with 21 bases between.

The V gene is TRBV27, the J gene TRBJ2-7; 12 nucleotides match TRBD2. Trimming removed 5 bases from V and 2 bases from J; junction bases left unmatched: 7. This CDR3 spans 16 amino acids. CDR1 and CDR2 from the germline V gene are MNHEY and SMNVEV (reference sequence). The CDR3 region has the DNA TGTGCCAGCAGTCCGTCGACTAGCGGGAGACCCTACGAGCAGTACTTC. Residues: CASSPSTSGRPYEQYF.

The J gene is TRBJ2-1, the V gene TRBV30; possible D gene TRBD2, 6 bases. V was clipped by 2 bases and J by 0 bases, with 14 bases between them. The CDR3 is 16 amino acids. Germline assignment: CDR1 GTSNPN and CDR2 SVGIG (reference sequence). The CDR3 sequence: CAWSYGTPSSYNEQFF. As DNA, the CDR3 is TGTGCCTGGAGTTATGGGACTCCCAGCTCCTACAATGAGCAGTTCTTC. The variable domain in full, completed from reference TRBV30 and TRBJ2-1, reads SQTIHQWPATLVQPVGSPLSLECTVEGTSNPNLYWYRQAAGRGLQLLFYSVGIGQISSEVPQNLSASRPQDRQFILSSKKLLLSDSGFYLCAWSYGTPSSYNEQFFGPGTRLTVL.

The chain recombines TRBV7-8 with TRBJ1-2; maybe TRBD1 (5 bases). The CDR3 covers 13 residues. Looked up from germline, CDR1 is SGHVS and CDR2 is FQNEAQ. Trimming stripped 5 bases from V and 1 base from J, with 8 bases between. The CDR3 reads CASSQGVNYGYTF. In nucleotides, the CDR3 is TGTGCCAGCAGCCAAGGGGTTAACTATGGCTACACCTTC.

This chain links TRBV2 with TRBJ2-3, with 8 bases that match TRBD2. Losses at the gene ends were 4 bases for V and 1 base for J; bases not matched to a gene: 7. Germline CDR1 is SNHLY and CDR2 is FYNNEI. The length of the CDR3 is 16 residues. CDR3 loop: CASSGVAGRGTDTQYF. DNA for the CDR3: TGTGCCAGCAGTGGGGTAGCGGGGAGGGGCACAGATACGCAGTATTTT.

The chain employs TRBV5-1 and TRBJ2-2; D is possibly TRBD2 (5 bases). The CDR3 consists of 12 residues. Germline lookup yields CDR1 SGHRS and CDR2 YFSETQ. V lost 5 bases, J lost 4 bases, and 6 bases lay in between. The CDR3 spells CASSEGTGELFF. CDR3 bases: TGCGCCAGCAGTGAGGGCACCGGGGAGCTGTTTTTT.

This clone was counted between two and nine times. The gene calls are TRBV18 and TRBJ2-1; perhaps TRBD1 as D (5 bases). Trimming removed 3 bases at V and 7 bases at J, with 10 bases between. CDR1 is KGHSH, CDR2 LQKENI, per germline. The length of the CDR3 is 13 residues. CDR3 amino acids: CASSPQGGNEQFF. The CDR3 nucleotides are TGTGCCAGCTCACCCCAGGGCGGAAATGAGCAGTTCTTC.

This clone was seen a handful of times. The chain combines TRBV6-1 with TRBJ1-2, with D possibly TRBD1 on 6 matching bases. CDR3 length: 14 residues. Trimming shortened V by 6 bases and J by 8 bases, and 19 bases separated the two germline ends. Germline V lookup: CDR1 MNHNS, CDR2 SASEGT. CDR3 sequence reads: CASSATIHREGYTF. The CDR3 DNA reads as TGTGCCAGCAGCGCCACCATACACAGGGAAGGCTACACCTTC.

The chain uses TRBV14 and TRBJ1-6; maybe TRBD1 (6 bases). The CDR3 loop spans 14 amino acids. The ends were cut back, 4 bases at V and 11 bases at J, with 15 bases in the middle. Germline CDR1 reads SGHDN; CDR2 reads FVKESK. The CDR3 coding sequence is TGTGCCAGCAGCCTTGCGGGGGGCTCGGCACCCCTCCACTTT. Translated, it gives CASSLAGGSAPLHF.

This chain connects TRBV21-1 to TRBJ1-1; the table gives TRBD1 as D, unverified against the DNA. TRBV21-1 is a known pseudogene. The CDR3 consists of 18 residues. Here the CDR3 DNA reads TGTGCCAGCAGCAAACCATCCGGAGCAGGGCTGAACTGGGCTGAAGCTTTCTTT. Translated, it gives CASSKPSGAGLNWAEAFF.

The chain uses TRBV28 and TRBJ1-2, with D unresolved. This CDR3 comprises 13 residues. Looked up from germline, CDR1 is MDHEN and CDR2 is SYDVKM. The V end was cut by 1 base, the J end by 4 bases, with 7 bases between. The CDR3 bases are TGTGCCAGCAGTTTATTAGTTGCCTATGGCTACACCTTC. Protein: CASSLLVAYGYTF.

There are a few counts of this clone. The chain uses TRBV7-6 and TRBJ2-5; D unresolved. Trimming removed 5 bases from V and 8 bases from J, with 12 bases in between. Germline CDR1 and CDR2: SGHVS and FNYEAQ. The CDR3 extends over 12 amino acids. Written as DNA, the CDR3 is TGTGCCAGCAGCCCTAATCTTAACACCCAGTACTTC. Translation: CASSPNLNTQYF.

A few counts support this clone. The chain couples TRBV5-6 to TRBJ2-3; D remains ambiguous. The CDR3 consists of 13 residues. Germline loops: CDR1 SGHDT, CDR2 YYEEEE. Trimming took 2 bases from V and 0 from J, leaving 4 bases between them. CDR3 protein: CASSFSSTDTQYF. CDR3 sequence (DNA): TGTGCCAGCAGCTTTAGCAGCACAGATACGCAGTATTTT.

The chain is built from TRBV5-1 and TRBJ2-5, with 10 bases identical to TRBD2. This CDR3 comprises 15 residues. Germline assignment: CDR1 SGHRS and CDR2 YFSETQ. V lost 0 bases and J lost 2; bases outside the gene matches: 1. CDR3 DNA sequence: TGCGCCAGCAGCTTGGAACTAGCGGGGCAAGAGACCCAGTACTTC. Protein sequence: CASSLELAGQETQYF.

J is TRBJ2-1 and V is TRBV27; D might be TRBD2 (7 bases). The V gene lost 3 bases and the J gene lost 1 base, with 13 bases spanning the gap. CDR1 MNHEY and CDR2 SMNVEV come from the germline V gene (reference sequence). The CDR3 totals 16 residues. The chain's CDR3 is CASSFSRGASYNEQFF. The CDR3 DNA is TGTGCCAGCAGTTTTTCCCGGGGGGCTTCCTACAATGAGCAGTTCTTC.